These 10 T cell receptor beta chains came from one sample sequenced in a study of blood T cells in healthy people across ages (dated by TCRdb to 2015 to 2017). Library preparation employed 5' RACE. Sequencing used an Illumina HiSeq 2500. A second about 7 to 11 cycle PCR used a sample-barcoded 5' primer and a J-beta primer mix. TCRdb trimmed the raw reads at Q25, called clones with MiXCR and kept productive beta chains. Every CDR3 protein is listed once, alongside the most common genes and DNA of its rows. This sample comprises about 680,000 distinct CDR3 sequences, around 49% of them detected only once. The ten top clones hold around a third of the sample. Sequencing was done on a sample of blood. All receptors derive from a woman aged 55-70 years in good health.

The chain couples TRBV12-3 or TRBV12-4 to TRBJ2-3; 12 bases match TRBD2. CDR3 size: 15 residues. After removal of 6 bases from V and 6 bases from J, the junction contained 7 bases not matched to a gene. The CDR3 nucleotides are TGTGCCAGCAGAGCGACTAGCGGGAGCGGGGATACGCAGTATTTT. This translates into CASRATSGSGDTQYF.

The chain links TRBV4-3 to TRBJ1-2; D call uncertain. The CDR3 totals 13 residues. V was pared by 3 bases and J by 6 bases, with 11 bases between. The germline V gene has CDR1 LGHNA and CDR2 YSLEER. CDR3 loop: CASSHSREDGYTF. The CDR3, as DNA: TGCGCCAGCAGCCACTCGAGGGAAGATGGCTACACCTTC.

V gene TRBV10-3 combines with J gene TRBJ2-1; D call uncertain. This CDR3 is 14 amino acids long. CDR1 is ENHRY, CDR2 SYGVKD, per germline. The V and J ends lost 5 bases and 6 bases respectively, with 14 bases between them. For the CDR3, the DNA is TGTGCCATCAGTAAGACAATCCTGGCCAATGAGCAGTTCTTC. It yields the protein CAISKTILANEQFF.

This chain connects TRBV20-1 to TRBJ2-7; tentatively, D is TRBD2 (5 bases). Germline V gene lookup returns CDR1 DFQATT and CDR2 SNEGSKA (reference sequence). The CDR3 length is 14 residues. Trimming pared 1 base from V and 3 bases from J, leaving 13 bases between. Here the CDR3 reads CSARASASYYEQYF. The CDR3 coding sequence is TGCAGTGCTAGAGCCTCGGCTAGCTACTACGAGCAGTACTTC.

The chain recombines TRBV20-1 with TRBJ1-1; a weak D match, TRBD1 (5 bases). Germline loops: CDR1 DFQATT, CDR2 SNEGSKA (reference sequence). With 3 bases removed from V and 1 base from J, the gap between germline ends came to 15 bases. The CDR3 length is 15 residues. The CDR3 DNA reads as TGCAGTGCTAGCGGACGCTGGGGGAAGAACACTGAAGCTTTCTTT. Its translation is CSASGRWGKNTEAFF.

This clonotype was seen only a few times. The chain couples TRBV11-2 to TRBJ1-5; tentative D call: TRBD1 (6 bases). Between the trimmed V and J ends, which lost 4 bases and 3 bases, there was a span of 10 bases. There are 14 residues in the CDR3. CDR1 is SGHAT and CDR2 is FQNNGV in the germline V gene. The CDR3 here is CASSSGQLNQPQHF. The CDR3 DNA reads TGTGCCAGCAGCTCCGGACAGCTCAATCAGCCCCAGCATTTT. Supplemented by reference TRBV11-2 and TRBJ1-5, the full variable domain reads EAGVAQSPRYKIIEKRQSVAFWCNPISGHATLYWYQQILGQGPKLLIQFQNNGVVDDSQLPKDRFSAERLKGVDSTLKIQPAKLEDSAVYLCASSSGQLNQPQHFGDGTRLSIL.

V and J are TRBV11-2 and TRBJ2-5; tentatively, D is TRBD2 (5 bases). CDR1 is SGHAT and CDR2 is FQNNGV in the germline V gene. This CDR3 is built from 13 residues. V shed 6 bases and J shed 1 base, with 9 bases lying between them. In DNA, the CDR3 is TGTGCCAGCAGACGACTACGCCAAGAGACCCAGTACTTC. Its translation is CASRRLRQETQYF.

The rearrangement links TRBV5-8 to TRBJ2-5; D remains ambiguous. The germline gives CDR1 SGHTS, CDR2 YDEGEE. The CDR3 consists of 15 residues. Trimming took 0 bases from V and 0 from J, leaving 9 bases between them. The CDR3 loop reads CASSLVGIYQETQYF. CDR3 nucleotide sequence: TGTGCCAGCAGCTTGGTGGGGATTTACCAAGAGACCCAGTACTTC.

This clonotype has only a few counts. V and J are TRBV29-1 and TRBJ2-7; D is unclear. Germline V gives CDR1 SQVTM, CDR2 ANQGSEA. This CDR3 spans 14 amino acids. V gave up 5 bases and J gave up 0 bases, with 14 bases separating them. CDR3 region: CSVRAARNSYEQYF. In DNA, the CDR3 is TGCAGCGTTAGGGCAGCGAGGAACTCCTACGAGCAGTACTTC.

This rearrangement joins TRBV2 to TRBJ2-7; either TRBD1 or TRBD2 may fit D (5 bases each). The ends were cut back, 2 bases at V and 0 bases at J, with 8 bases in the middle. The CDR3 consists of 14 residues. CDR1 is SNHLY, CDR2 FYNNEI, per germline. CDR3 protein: CASSERGASYEQYF. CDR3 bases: TGTGCCAGCAGTGAAAGAGGGGCCTCCTACGAGCAGTACTTC.